A single sample gave rise to the 30 T cell receptor beta chains below, sequenced in a study of CD8 T cells in Susac syndrome. It was with random hexamers that 0.5 to 1 ug RNA was reverse transcribed. MiXCR, applied by TCRdb to the immunoSEQ multiplex PCR reads, yields one record per CDR3 protein. The sample lists about 140,000 distinct CDR3 sequences; approximately 95% were seen once. Sequencing was performed on CD4+ T cells from PBMCs. The receptors come from a human donor with Susac syndrome.

V usage is TRBV9 and J usage is TRBJ2-6, with 10 positions matching TRBD1. J was trimmed by 4 bases and V by 2 bases; bases with no gene match: 9. Looked up from germline, CDR1 is SGDLS and CDR2 is YYNGEE. The CDR3 is made up of 18 amino acids. CDR3 protein: CASSVSGTGVTGANVLTF. DNA for the CDR3: TGTGCCAGCAGCGTCTCCGGGACAGGGGTGACGGGGGCCAACGTCCTGACTTTC.

The rearrangement joins TRBV30 to TRBJ2-7, with D possibly matching TRBD1 (6 bases). The CDR3 runs 14 residues. Germline lookup yields CDR1 GTSNPN and CDR2 SVGIG (reference sequence). The DNA for the CDR3 is TGTACGTCCCACGGTCCAGGGGCGACCTACGAGCAGTACTTC. Its translation is CTSHGPGATYEQYF.

The rearrangement uses TRBV5-1 and TRBJ2-4; the D gene is possibly TRBD2 (6 bases). V gave up 4 bases and J gave up 3 bases, with 17 bases separating them. This CDR3 has 16 residues. CDR1 is SGHRS and CDR2 is YFSETQ in the germline V gene. CDR3 DNA: TGCGCCAGCAGCGAGCTCGCGGGATCCGGCAAAAACATTCAGTACTTC. The encoded protein is CASSELAGSGKNIQYF.

The genes are TRBV20-1 and TRBJ2-7; TRBD2 agrees at 7 bases. Germline trimming cut 5 bases from V and 4 bases from J; bases unmatched to any gene: 8. The V gene's germline CDR1 is DFQATT and CDR2 SNEGSKA (reference sequence). The CDR3 contains 13 residues. DNA of the CDR3: TGCAGTGCTCCTTCCCCGGGGGGTTACGAGCAGTACTTC. Protein: CSAPSPGGYEQYF.

The chain recombines TRBV20-1 with TRBJ1-2; the match to TRBD1 covers 7 bases. This CDR3 spans 12 amino acids. J was trimmed by 8 bases and V by 6 bases; bases with no gene match: 9. Germline V lookup: CDR1 DFQATT, CDR2 SNEGSKA (reference sequence). DNA for the CDR3: TGCAGTGCAGCAAAAGGACAGGAGGGCTACACCTTC. As protein: CSAAKGQEGYTF.

For the CDR3, the DNA is TGCGCCAGCAGCTTAAGGGTCGAGGAGACCCAGTACTTC. It codes for CASSLRVEETQYF. The rearrangement joins TRBV5-1 to TRBJ2-5; no reliable D call. With 2 bases removed from V and 5 bases from J, the gap between germline ends came to 10 bases. CDR3 length: 13 amino acids. The germline gives CDR1 SGHRS, CDR2 YFSETQ.

This clonotype came up once. V and J are TRBV12-3 or TRBV12-4 and TRBJ1-1, with a weak D call TRBD1 (5 bases). V was clipped by 8 bases and J by 1 base, with 14 bases between them. This CDR3 is 14 amino acids long. CDR3 nucleotide sequence: TGTGCCAGCGGGCCAATGGGGACGAACACTGAAGCTTTCTTT. Its translation: CASGPMGTNTEAFF.

This clonotype has a handful of counts. This chain links TRBV25-1 with TRBJ1-1, with D unclear. The length of the CDR3 is 12 residues. Trimming pared 6 bases from V and 1 base from J, leaving 6 bases between. The germline gives CDR1 MGHDK, CDR2 SYGVNS. CDR3 in DNA: TGTGCCAGCAGGGTGGGGAACACTGAAGCTTTCTTT. This encodes CASRVGNTEAFF.

The chain combines TRBV30 with TRBJ2-2, with 7 bases identical to TRBD1. J was trimmed by 4 bases and V by 2 bases; bases with no gene match: 1. The CDR3 runs 13 residues. Germline V gene data show CDR1 as GTSNPN and CDR2 as SVGIG (reference sequence). Written as DNA, the CDR3 is TGTGCCTGGAGTCACAGGGGCACCGGGGAGCTGTTTTTT. Its protein is CAWSHRGTGELFF.

This sequence joins TRBV29-1 and TRBJ1-2, with D possibly matching TRBD1 (5 bases). Looked up from germline, CDR1 is SQVTM and CDR2 is ANQGSEA. The ends were cut back, 4 bases at V and 2 bases at J, with 8 bases in the middle. The CDR3 is 12 residues long. The CDR3 nucleotides read TGCAGCGTTGTCGAGGGGAACTATGGCTACACCTTC. This gives the protein CSVVEGNYGYTF.

The chain joins TRBV12-3 or TRBV12-4 to TRBJ1-5, with D tentatively TRBD1 (5 bases). The germline V and J ends were trimmed by 0 bases and 1 base, with 7 bases remaining between them. CDR3 length: 15 residues. The CDR3 DNA follows: TGTGCCAGCAGTTTAGCAGGGACGAGCAATCAGCCCCAGCATTTT. Translation gives CASSLAGTSNQPQHF.

This chain joins TRBV20-1 and TRBJ2-7; possibly TRBD1 or TRBD2 for D (6 bases each). From germline, CDR1 is DFQATT and CDR2 SNEGSKA (reference sequence). Trimming stripped 3 bases from V and 7 bases from J, with 22 bases between. The CDR3 covers 15 residues. The DNA of the CDR3 is TGCAGTGCTAGGGGGGCTCAGGGGCCGGGAGAGGAGCAGTACTTC. Amino acids: CSARGAQGPGEEQYF.

This chain uses TRBV12-3 or TRBV12-4 with TRBJ2-5; D unresolved. There are 13 residues in the CDR3. The germline V and J ends were trimmed by 4 bases and 5 bases, with 11 bases remaining between them. As DNA, the CDR3 is TGTGCCAGCAGTTCTACCCCCCGGGAGACCCAGTACTTC. Its translation is CASSSTPRETQYF.

The V call is TRBV18, the J call TRBJ2-3; possible D gene TRBD2, 6 bases. Trimming stripped 3 bases from V and 10 bases from J, with 23 bases between. The CDR3 consists of 16 residues. Germline assignment: CDR1 KGHSH and CDR2 LQKENI. The CDR3 sequence: CASSPSGLQFAFAQYF. The CDR3 bases are TGTGCCAGCTCACCCTCGGGACTCCAGTTCGCGTTCGCGCAGTATTTT.

The V gene is TRBV20-1, the J gene TRBJ1-1, with 7 bases matching TRBD1. The CDR3 loop spans 14 amino acids. V gave up 2 bases and J gave up 5 bases; unmatched junction bases: 8. Germline assignment: CDR1 DFQATT and CDR2 SNEGSKA (reference sequence). DNA for the CDR3: TGCAGTGCTAGAAGCAGGGACAGAGAGACTGAAGCTTTCTTT. Its protein product is CSARSRDRETEAFF.

The V call is TRBV4-1, the J call TRBJ2-5; maybe TRBD2 (6 bases). In germline, CDR1 is MGHRA, CDR2 YSYEKL. Trimming shortened V by 0 bases and J by 3 bases, and 8 bases separated the two germline ends. The CDR3 is 14 residues long. DNA for the CDR3: TGCGCCAGCAGCCAAGAAGGAGGGGAAGAGACCCAGTACTTC. Protein: CASSQEGGEETQYF.

V gene TRBV28 combines with J gene TRBJ1-6; D gene uncertain. From germline, CDR1 is MDHEN and CDR2 SYDVKM. V shed 6 bases and J shed 9 bases, with 9 bases lying between them. The CDR3 contains 12 residues. For the CDR3, the DNA is TGTGCCAGCAGACCTCATAGTTCACCCCTCCACTTT. It encodes CASRPHSSPLHF.

This clonotype is a singleton in its sample. V gene TRBV12-3 or TRBV12-4 combines with J gene TRBJ1-2; no clear D gene. The CDR3 is 12 amino acids. V lost 2 bases and J 5 bases, leaving 6 bases between the germline ends. CDR3: CASSLMAYGYTF. CDR3 coding DNA: TGTGCCAGCAGTTTAATGGCTTATGGCTACACCTTC.

The V call is TRBV20-1, the J call TRBJ1-2; D not certain. This CDR3 is built from 13 residues. CDR1 and CDR2 (germline): DFQATT, SNEGSKA (reference sequence). Trimming removed 1 base at V and 4 bases at J, with 10 bases between. CDR3 region: CSARVPVSYGYTF. The CDR3 DNA follows: TGCAGTGCTAGAGTCCCAGTTAGCTATGGCTACACCTTC.

The chain joins TRBV12-3 or TRBV12-4 to TRBJ2-2; 7 bases are shared with TRBD1. V lost 6 bases and J lost 5; bases outside the gene matches: 9. This CDR3 has 15 amino acids. This CDR3 reads CASRPRQGWTGELFF. In nucleotides, the CDR3 is TGTGCCAGCAGACCCCGACAGGGATGGACCGGGGAGCTGTTTTTT.

The chain is built from TRBV20-1 and TRBJ1-1; 8 bases fit TRBD1. The CDR3 contains 12 residues. The junction had 2 bases not matched to a gene; V was cut back by 3 bases and J by 5 bases. Germline CDR1 DFQATT, CDR2 SNEGSKA (reference sequence). DNA of the CDR3: TGCAGTGCTAGCAGGGGGCGAACTGAAGCTTTCTTT. Its translation: CSASRGRTEAFF.

The chain is built from TRBV7-9 and TRBJ1-2; D is undetermined. Germline-derived CDR1 and CDR2 are SEHNR and FQNEAQ (reference sequence). V lost 5 bases to trimming and J lost 2 bases, with 12 bases between them. The CDR3 is 14 amino acids. CDR3 sequence (DNA): TGTGCCAGCAGCGGAGGCGTAGGGAACTATGGCTACACCTTC. Translating gives CASSGGVGNYGYTF.

The chain employs TRBV5-4 and TRBJ1-1; D might be TRBD1 (5 bases). The V gene lost 3 bases and the J gene lost 4 bases, with 22 bases spanning the gap. The CDR3 is 17 amino acids. Germline V gene lookup returns CDR1 SGHNT and CDR2 YYREEE (reference sequence). This chain's CDR3 is CASSWGLGSGRSTEAFF. CDR3 nucleotides: TGTGCCAGCAGCTGGGGGTTGGGTTCTGGTAGAAGCACTGAAGCTTTCTTT.

The gene calls are TRBV18 and TRBJ1-6, with TRBD1 identical over 10 bases. The V segment lost 6 bases and the J segment 10 bases; nucleotides outside the gene matches: 9. From germline, CDR1 is KGHSH and CDR2 LQKENI. CDR3 size: 15 residues. The CDR3 region is CASSAGTGEESPLHF. The CDR3 region has the DNA TGTGCCAGCTCGGCCGGGACAGGGGAAGAATCACCCCTCCACTTT.

The chain combines TRBV6-1 with TRBJ2-5; tentative D call: TRBD2 (6 bases). Trimming took off 6 bases at V and 1 base at J, with 18 bases between the two ends. Germline values: CDR1 MNHNS, CDR2 SASEGT. The CDR3 runs 16 residues. In DNA form, the CDR3 reads TGTGCCAGCAGCCAACGTCGACTAGGACGCCAAGAGACCCAGTACTTC. Protein product: CASSQRRLGRQETQYF.

The chain combines TRBV12-3 or TRBV12-4 with TRBJ2-5; weak D call: TRBD1 (5 bases). The CDR3 runs 15 residues. V lost 5 bases, J lost 9 bases, and 22 bases lay in between. The CDR3 DNA reads TGTGCCAGCAGTCCCCGACAGCCTCCAAAATTGGCCCAGTACTTC. It translates to CASSPRQPPKLAQYF.

The chain combines TRBV12-3 or TRBV12-4 with TRBJ2-3; 7 bases fit TRBD2. J lost 2 bases, V lost 6 bases, and 14 bases had no gene match. The CDR3 length is 17 residues. The DNA of the CDR3 is TGTGCCAGCAGGGCGGGACTACATCAATCCTTCACAGATACGCAGTATTTT. It yields the protein CASRAGLHQSFTDTQYF.

The chain is built from TRBV5-1 and TRBJ1-1; 9 bases agree with TRBD1. The germline CDR1 and CDR2 sequences are SGHRS and YFSETQ. With V trimmed by 4 bases and J by 0 bases, 10 bases remained unmatched. The CDR3 runs 17 residues. CDR3 in DNA: TGCGCCAGCAGCCCCCCTGGGGGACAGGGAATGAACACTGAAGCTTTCTTT. As protein: CASSPPGGQGMNTEAFF. Full variable domain (outside the CDR3, taken from reference TRBV5-1 and TRBJ1-1): KAGVTQTPRYLIKTRGQQVTLSCSPISGHRSVSWYQQTPGQGLQFLFEYFSETQRNKGNFPGRFSGRQFSNSRSEMNVSTLELGDSALYLCASSPPGGQGMNTEAFFGQGTRLTVV.

V gene TRBV25-1 combines with J gene TRBJ1-2; D is unresolved. V lost 3 bases and J lost 1, with 12 bases in between. This CDR3 region has 15 residues. The germline V gene has CDR1 MGHDK and CDR2 SYGVNS. CDR3 residues: CASSESSGYNYGYTF. The DNA for the CDR3 is TGTGCCAGCAGTGAGTCGTCAGGATATAACTATGGCTACACCTTC.

The chain joins TRBV3-1 to TRBJ1-1; no clear D gene. The CDR3 covers 15 residues. Germline assignment: CDR1 LGHDT and CDR2 YNNKEL (reference sequence). Trimming pared 0 bases from V and 4 bases from J, leaving 12 bases between. Here the CDR3 DNA reads TGTGCCAGCAGCCAAGAATTCTTATGGGGCACTGAAGCTTTCTTT. Protein product: CASSQEFLWGTEAFF.